The rows below give T cell receptor beta chains drawn from one sample of a study of T-cell memory formation after mild COVID-19. TCRdb re-analysed the 5' RACE reads in MiXCR, keeping a single row per CDR3 protein. Found here are under 300,000 distinct CDR3 sequences, less than 9.5% of them singletons; the top ten hold approximately 23%. Sequences were obtained from PBMCs or a T cell subset sorted from them (not recorded which). These receptors were obtained from a man in his late teens or twenties who had mild COVID-19 (a few samples of this study predate the infection). Cell type and time point are not known. The CDR3 runs from the conserved cysteine through the conserved F or W. The D gene is left open where the match is weak. Clone size is stated in some rows and not others, as once, few, many or a class when expanded.

clone size	V gene	D gene	J gene	CDR3 protein	CDR3 DNA
many	TRBV20-1	.	TRBJ2-3	CSARDRRGLTDTQYF	TGCAGTGCTAGAGATCGGCGGGGGCTCACAGATACGCAGTATTTT
few	TRBV6-1	.	TRBJ2-5	CASSEANEVQYF	TGTGCCAGCAGTGAAGCTAACGAGGTCCAGTACTTC
few	TRBV5-1	.	TRBJ1-5	CASSLEGADQPQHF	TGCGCCAGCAGCTTAGAGGGTGCGGATCAGCCCCAGCATTTT
.	TRBV5-8	TRBD1	TRBJ1-5	CASSSDRELRPQHF	TGTGCCAGCAGCTCCGACAGGGAATTAAGGCCCCAGCATTTT
.	TRBV28	.	TRBJ2-7	CASSLQLYEQYF	TGTGCCAGCAGCCTCCAGCTTTACGAGCAGTACTTC
few	TRBV27	.	TRBJ1-5	CASRPRGSLVQPQHF	TGTGCCAGCAGACCCCGGGGGAGCCTAGTGCAGCCCCAGCATTTT
.	TRBV18	.	TRBJ1-4	CASSPPGQNEKLFF	TGTGCCAGCTCACCTCCCGGACAGAATGAAAAACTGTTTTTT
many	TRBV4-2	.	TRBJ1-6	CASSHTSGYNSPLHF	TGTGCCAGCAGCCACACCTCAGGGTATAATTCACCCCTCCACTTT
.	TRBV20-1	.	TRBJ1-5	CSASWGGQPQHF	TGCAGTGCTAGCTGGGGTGGTCAGCCCCAGCATTTT
.	TRBV12-3/TRBV12-4	.	TRBJ2-5	CASSLYQGTQYF	TGTGCCAGCAGTTTGTACCAGGGGACCCAGTACTTC
few	TRBV30	.	TRBJ2-7	CAWSGRQGIHEQYF	TGTGCCTGGAGTGGACGTCAGGGGATACACGAGCAGTACTTC
.	TRBV5-1	TRBD2	TRBJ2-1	CASSLRGVSNEQFF	TGCGCCAGCAGCTTACGGGGGGTTTCCAATGAGCAGTTCTTC
.	TRBV7-9	TRBD1	TRBJ1-5	CASSYGEGQWGNQPQHF	TGTGCCAGCAGCTATGGGGAGGGACAGTGGGGCAATCAGCCCCAGCATTTT